The 12 T cell receptor beta chains given below trace back to one sample, sequenced in a study of OX40 agonist ivuxolimab in advanced cancers. Generated by immunoSEQ multiplex PCR, the TCRdb table keeps only in-frame clones and is missing some. The repertoire holds about 48,000 clones, with 83% as singletons. The specimen comprised CD4+ or CD8+ T cells sorted from blood, sampled in a trial of the OX40 agonist ivuxolimab. The receptor source for this set is an adult with an advanced solid tumor such as melanoma, head and neck, liver or kidney cancer.

The J gene is TRBJ2-7, the V gene TRBV7-9; D remains unclear. CDR1 is SEHNR and CDR2 is FQNEAQ in the germline V gene (reference sequence). This CDR3 comprises 11 residues. Trimming shortened V by 5 bases and J by 4 bases, and 6 bases separated the two germline ends. Here the CDR3 DNA reads TGTGCCAGCAGCACTGAGTACGAGCAGTACTTC. Encoded protein: CASSTEYEQYF.

This rearrangement joins TRBV6-1 to TRBJ1-4; possible D gene TRBD1, 6 bases. Germline V gives CDR1 MNHNS, CDR2 SASEGT. Trimming pared 2 bases from V and 1 base from J, leaving 14 bases between. The CDR3 is 17 residues long. The CDR3 bases are TGTGCCAGCAGTGAAATTGCCAGGGGTATAACTAATGAAAAACTGTTTTTT. Translation gives CASSEIARGITNEKLFF.

The gene calls are TRBV29-1 and TRBJ2-7; 10 bases line up with TRBD1. The germline gives CDR1 SQVTM, CDR2 ANQGSEA. With 5 bases clipped from V and 3 bases from J, the junction kept 4 bases outside the gene matches. There are 13 residues in the CDR3. CDR3 DNA: TGCAGCGTTACCGGGACAGGGGACTACGAGCAGTACTTC. Its translation: CSVTGTGDYEQYF.

The chain has TRBV7-3 and TRBJ2-3; D remains ambiguous. CDR3 size: 14 residues. Trimming took off 2 bases at V and 0 bases at J, with 6 bases between the two ends. CDR1 SGHTA and CDR2 FQGTGA come from the germline V gene. In DNA, the CDR3 is TGTGCCAGCAGCTTAGCGAAGAGCACAGATACGCAGTATTTT. Protein sequence: CASSLAKSTDTQYF.

The chain couples TRBV21-1 to TRBJ2-3; the D segment call TRBD2 is taken from the table without a DNA check. TRBV21-1 is flagged as a pseudogene. This CDR3 spans 16 amino acids. The CDR3 region has the DNA TGTGCCAGCAGCAAAGAGGCGGGGGGATTAACAGATACGCAGTATTTT. This sequence encodes CASSKEAGGLTDTQYF.

The genes are TRBV29-1 and TRBJ2-7, with unresolved D. V lost 6 bases and J lost 0, with 9 bases in between. Germline assignment: CDR1 SQVTM and CDR2 ANQGSEA. CDR3 length equals 12 residues. CDR3 protein: CSVTVPSYEQYF. As DNA, the CDR3 is TGCAGCGTCACCGTTCCCTCCTACGAGCAGTACTTC.

The rearrangement links TRBV7-9 to TRBJ1-5; possibly TRBD1 for D (6 bases). The germline gives CDR1 SEHNR, CDR2 FQNEAQ (reference sequence). The CDR3 is made up of 14 amino acids. With 5 bases removed from V and 2 bases from J, the gap between germline ends came to 10 bases. The CDR3 protein is CASSTGLGNQPQHF. The CDR3 bases are TGTGCCAGCAGCACAGGGCTAGGCAATCAGCCCCAGCATTTT.

This clone has only a few counts. This rearrangement joins TRBV6-1 to TRBJ1-2, with D tentatively TRBD1 (5 bases). The CDR3 consists of 13 residues. V lost 7 bases to trimming and J lost 0 bases, with 9 bases between them. Germline V gene lookup returns CDR1 MNHNS and CDR2 SASEGT. For the CDR3, the DNA is TGTGCCAGCACCCGACAGTCTAACTATGGCTACACCTTC. The encoded protein is CASTRQSNYGYTF.

CDR3 region: CASSLEGTGAASGYTF. For the CDR3, the DNA is TGTGCCAGCAGCTTAGAAGGGACAGGGGCCGCGAGTGGCTACACCTTC. The chain uses TRBV7-2 and TRBJ1-2, with TRBD1 identical over 10 bases. Trimming took 1 base from V and 7 from J; bases not matched to a gene: 9. The CDR3 loop spans 16 amino acids. CDR1 is SGHTA and CDR2 is FQGNSA in the germline V gene.

This rearrangement joins TRBV6-1 to TRBJ2-3, with no clear D. Between the trimmed V and J ends, which lost 6 bases and 2 bases, there was a span of 6 bases. Germline values: CDR1 MNHNS, CDR2 SASEGT. This CDR3 has 12 amino acids. The DNA of the CDR3 is TGTGCCAGCAGCCCCCCCACAGATACGCAGTATTTT. Translation gives CASSPPTDTQYF.

This clone was seen more than once but under ten times. The chain carries TRBV2 and TRBJ2-7; no reliable D call. Germline CDR1 is SNHLY and CDR2 is FYNNEI. The CDR3 length is 10 residues. The V end was cut by 8 bases, the J end by 5 bases, with 7 bases between. The CDR3 loop is CASGQNEQYF. For the CDR3, the DNA is TGTGCCAGCGGGCAAAACGAGCAGTACTTC.

This chain links TRBV6-5 with TRBJ1-2; D is unresolved. The CDR3 spans 13 residues. The V gene lost 2 bases and the J gene lost 4 bases, with 8 bases spanning the gap. From germline, CDR1 is MNHEY and CDR2 SVGAGI. This CDR3 is CASSYRPIYGYTF. CDR3 nucleotide sequence: TGTGCCAGCAGTTACAGGCCGATCTATGGCTACACCTTC.